Given below is one TCR beta chain in context. This record belongs to a study of blood T cell repertoires in COVID-19. Study information: From the United States, Italy and Spain came samples of acute and convalescent COVID-19. PBMCs, B-cell-depleted T cells, or T cells were the source of the cDNA or gDNA that made up the material.

The authors' processing: Reference gene primer amplification yielded estimated nucleated cell counts. Produced via immunoSEQ multiplex PCR; TCRdb's table is partial and in-frame only. Clonal size and the V and J genes are those of that table, whereas D and trimming came from the DNA. The sample yields around 270,000 clones, approximately 80% seen once. The sample taken for sequencing was peripheral blood. The sequence came from a man in his sixties with acute or convalescent COVID-19.

The DNA of the CDR3 is TGTGCCAGCTCGGTACAGGCACCCCCGGGGGGCACTGAAGCTTTCTTT. Translation: CASSVQAPPGGTEAFF. The chain employs TRBV18 and TRBJ1-1; perhaps TRBD1 as D (5 bases). Germline CDR1 and CDR2: KGHSH and LQKENI. This CDR3 contains 16 residues. V lost 6 bases and J lost 4, with 21 bases in between. The full variable domain, completed using reference TRBV18 and TRBJ1-1, is NAGVMQNPRHLVRRRGQEARLRCSPMKGHSHVYWYRQLPEEGLKFMVYLQKENIIDESGMPKERFSAEFPKEGPSILRIQQVVRGDSAAYFCASSVQAPPGGTEAFFGQGTRLTVV.